The 22 T cell receptor beta chains below all came from one sample that was sequenced in a study of blood T cells in healthy people across ages. Then a second PCR, running roughly 7 to 11 cycles, was carried out with a sample-barcoded 5' primer and a J-beta primer mix. TCRdb called the 5' RACE reads again in MiXCR, with one record for every CDR3 protein. The top ten clones hold around 22% of a sample with 700,000 to 950,000 distinct CDR3 sequences, roughly 64% of them seen once. The sequenced sample consisted of blood. These receptors were obtained from a man in his thirties or forties in good health.

The V call is TRBV5-1, the J call TRBJ2-5; no clear D. CDR3 length equals 16 residues. The germline V gene encodes CDR1 SGHRS and CDR2 YFSETQ. V gave up 4 bases and J gave up 1 base, with 17 bases separating them. The CDR3 loop reads CASSLRPRTIQETQYF. CDR3 DNA: TGCGCCAGCAGCCTCCGTCCGCGGACGATCCAAGAGACCCAGTACTTC.

The chain couples TRBV28 to TRBJ2-7, with 14 bases matching TRBD2. Judging by the DNA end, TRBJ2-4 fits better; the J call may be wrong. The CDR3 totals 17 residues. CDR1 is MDHEN and CDR2 is SYDVKM in the germline V gene. This CDR3 is CASSFQPGLAGENIQYF. The CDR3 nucleotides read TGTGCCAGCAGTTTCCAACCGGGACTAGCGGGAGAAAACATTCAGTACTTC.

V gene TRBV6-4 combines with J gene TRBJ2-3; 8 bases match TRBD2. Trimming at V came to 4 bases and at J to 1 base, leaving 4 bases not matched to a gene. Germline CDR1 MRHNA, CDR2 SNTAGT. This CDR3 comprises 15 residues. CDR3 protein: CASSVQAGGTDTQYF. The CDR3 DNA sequence: TGTGCCAGCAGTGTTCAAGCGGGGGGCACAGATACGCAGTATTTT.

This clonotype was seen a few times. The chain joins TRBV11-1 to TRBJ2-1, with D uncertain. The CDR3 contains 14 residues. Germline values: CDR1 SGHAT, CDR2 FQDESV (reference sequence). V lost 5 bases, J lost 2 bases, and 10 bases lay in between. CDR3 loop: CASSPLKTYNEQFF. The DNA of the CDR3 is TGTGCCAGCAGCCCCCTGAAGACCTACAATGAGCAGTTCTTC.

This clonotype was found a few times. The chain is built from TRBV12-3 or TRBV12-4 and TRBJ1-1; 8 nucleotides line up with TRBD1. V lost 1 base and J lost 2; bases outside the gene matches: 3. The CDR3 extends over 15 amino acids. The CDR3 spells CASSLGAGGNTEAFF. CDR3 bases: TGTGCCAGCAGTTTAGGGGCAGGGGGCAACACTGAAGCTTTCTTT.

The gene calls are TRBV20-1 and TRBJ2-5; TRBD2 agrees at 7 bases. The CDR3 sequence is 14 residues long. The junction had 5 bases not matched to a gene; V was cut back by 2 bases and J by 2 bases. Germline assignment: CDR1 DFQATT and CDR2 SNEGSKA (reference sequence). The CDR3 region has the DNA TGCAGTGCTAGAAGGCAGCGGGGACAAGAGACCCAGTACTTC. As protein: CSARRQRGQETQYF.

The V call is TRBV7-2, the J call TRBJ2-3; TRBD2 is a possible D gene (5 bases). The length of the CDR3 is 16 residues. The V and J ends lost 1 base and 4 bases respectively, with 15 bases between them. Germline V lookup: CDR1 SGHTA, CDR2 FQGNSA. The CDR3, as DNA: TGTGCCAGCAGCTTAGGGGCTAGCAAGTTGTCAGATACGCAGTATTTT. It is translated as CASSLGASKLSDTQYF.

The CDR3 spells CASRASGRAGNEQFF. CDR3 DNA sequence: TGTGCCAGCAGGGCGAGCGGGAGGGCCGGCAATGAGCAGTTCTTC. The chain uses TRBV6-2 or TRBV6-3 and TRBJ2-1, with 10 bases identical to TRBD2. The CDR3 covers 15 residues. Germline V gene lookup returns CDR1 MNHEY and CDR2 SVGEGT. V lost 6 bases to trimming and J lost 6 bases; unmatched junction nucleotides: 8.

This clonotype has a single count. The V gene is TRBV10-3, the J gene TRBJ2-3, with 14 bases that match TRBD2. Germline V lookup: CDR1 ENHRY, CDR2 SYGVKD. The CDR3 length is 16 residues. V was pared by 5 bases and J by 6 bases, with 7 bases of the junction left unmatched. In DNA, the CDR3 is TGTGCCATCAGTACCGGGACTAGCGGGGGTGGGGATACGCAGTATTTT. It translates to CAISTGTSGGGDTQYF.

The rearrangement links TRBV7-2 to TRBJ2-5; D possibly corresponds to TRBD2 (5 bases). The CDR3 has 14 residues. V lost 5 bases, J lost 5 bases, and 15 bases lay in between. Germline CDR1 and CDR2: SGHTA and FQGNSA. Here the CDR3 reads CASSVPGFGETQYF. The CDR3, as DNA: TGTGCCAGCAGCGTACCGGGGTTTGGGGAGACCCAGTACTTC.

In this sample, this clonotype turned up a few times. The chain uses TRBV20-1 and TRBJ2-1, with 9 bases aligning to TRBD2. Germline V gene sequence: CDR1 DFQATT, CDR2 SNEGSKA (reference sequence). The CDR3 covers 16 residues. Trimming cost V 0 bases and J 4 bases; bases outside gene matches: 7. The CDR3 DNA follows: TGCAGTGCTAGAGATCTCGGCGGGGGGGAATACAATGAGCAGTTCTTC. This sequence encodes CSARDLGGGEYNEQFF.

The chain recombines TRBV6-2 or TRBV6-3 with TRBJ1-2; no definite D call. CDR1 and CDR2 (germline): MNHEY, SVGEGT. The CDR3 has 13 residues. Trimming cost V 6 bases and J 6 bases, with 14 bases left between them. CDR3 DNA: TGTGCCAGCAGGGATGAGGCGGTCCATGGCTACACCTTC. It encodes CASRDEAVHGYTF.

V is TRBV20-1 and J is TRBJ2-7; TRBD2 agrees at 7 bases. The ends lost 3 bases at V and 3 bases at J; junction bases unmatched: 8. Germline V gives CDR1 DFQATT, CDR2 SNEGSKA (reference sequence). The CDR3 loop spans 14 amino acids. Here the CDR3 reads CSARFEGGGYEQYF. The CDR3 DNA sequence: TGCAGTGCTAGGTTTGAGGGCGGGGGCTACGAGCAGTACTTC.

Points on this clonotype: The junction does not match germline at one end; this may be a read error. The chain links TRBV7-9 to TRBJ1-1, with D tentatively TRBD1 (6 bases). This CDR3 contains 14 residues. Germline CDR1 reads SEHNR; CDR2 reads FQNEAQ (reference sequence). The CDR3 bases are TGTCCCAGCAGCGGGGGGCCCGGAGACACTGAAGCTTTCTTT. Translated: CPSSGGPGDTEAFF.

This sequence joins TRBV12-3 or TRBV12-4 and TRBJ1-5; D might be TRBD1 (6 bases). The ends were cut back, 3 bases at V and 5 bases at J, with 14 bases in the middle. This CDR3 comprises 15 residues. In nucleotides, the CDR3 is TGTGCCAGCAGTTTCCCGGGGGCGAGGGATCAGCCCCAGCATTTT. It is translated as CASSFPGARDQPQHF.

V and J are TRBV29-1 and TRBJ2-7; 7 bases are shared with TRBD1. V shed 2 bases and J 9 bases; nucleotides not matched to a gene: 10. The CDR3 length is 13 residues. Germline V gene data show CDR1 as SQVTM and CDR2 as ANQGSEA. CDR3 residues: CSVEMAAGGWQYF. The CDR3 DNA follows: TGCAGCGTTGAAATGGCCGCAGGGGGTTGGCAGTACTTC.

There are a few counts of this clonotype. The chain carries TRBV6-6 and TRBJ2-1; a possible D gene is TRBD2 (6 bases). V lost 1 base and J 9 bases, leaving 7 bases between the germline ends. Germline V lookup: CDR1 MNHNY, CDR2 SVGAGI (reference sequence). CDR3 length equals 12 residues. Here the CDR3 reads CASSYFGGEQFF. CDR3 sequence (DNA): TGTGCCAGCAGTTACTTCGGGGGTGAGCAGTTCTTC.

The chain couples TRBV20-1 to TRBJ2-5, with 11 bases aligning to TRBD1. Gene TRBJ2-7 matches the end of the DNA better, so the J call may be wrong. This CDR3 region has 15 residues. The germline gives CDR1 DFQATT, CDR2 SNEGSKA (reference sequence). The CDR3 region has the DNA TGCAGTGCTAGAGATCCAGGGACAGGGGGGTACGAGCAGTACTTC. It specifies CSARDPGTGGYEQYF.

The rearrangement uses TRBV7-2 and TRBJ2-7; D not resolved. Germline V gene data show CDR1 as SGHTA and CDR2 as FQGNSA. The CDR3 contains 13 residues. V was pared by 5 bases and J by 0 bases, with 8 bases between. Here the CDR3 DNA reads TGTGCCAGCAGCGTAGACATCTCCTACGAGCAGTACTTC. It is translated as CASSVDISYEQYF.

This clonotype turned up a few times. The chain employs TRBV6-1 and TRBJ2-3; D is uncertain. Per the germline V gene, CDR1 is MNHNS and CDR2 is SASEGT. The CDR3 totals 13 residues. The V gene lost 8 bases and the J gene lost 3 bases, with 12 bases spanning the gap. The CDR3 DNA is TGTGCCAGCTATGGACGGTGGACAGATACGCAGTATTTT. Translation: CASYGRWTDTQYF.

The CDR3 spells CASTNIGQGKAYTF. The CDR3 region has the DNA TGTGCCAGCACCAATATAGGACAGGGTAAAGCCTACACCTTC. The gene calls are TRBV28 and TRBJ1-2; 8 bases match TRBD1. J gave up 10 bases and V 7 bases, and 14 bases lay outside the gene matches. Germline V gives CDR1 MDHEN, CDR2 SYDVKM. CDR3 length: 14 residues.

The chain couples TRBV7-9 to TRBJ2-2; D ambiguous. Deletions cut 8 bases from V and 4 bases from J, with 17 bases between. The CDR3 has 15 amino acids. The V gene's germline CDR1 is SEHNR and CDR2 FQNEAQ (reference sequence). CDR3 coding DNA: TGTGCCAGCCGTATTGGGATAGACGTCACCGGGGAGCTGTTTTTT. Translation gives CASRIGIDVTGELFF.